This section outlines one T cell receptor beta chain sequence together with its context. The antigen is unknown. The CDR3 sequence is 15 residues long. V was clipped by 5 bases and J by 6 bases; unmatched bases: 13. Germline assignment: CDR1 SEHNR and CDR2 FQNEAQ (reference sequence). There were no recent acute infections or vaccinations among the donors, who were healthy HIV-negative adults. The authors divided CD4+ cells into CD45RA+ naive and CD45RA-negative memory subsets. The data were produced by immunoSEQ multiplex PCR, yet TCRdb's version contains in-frame clones alone and is incomplete. The table lists approximately 2.4 million clones, approximately 95% of them singletons. This entry comes from a study of shared clonotypes between healthy human individuals. Study as a whole: Each donor contributed plates that comprised three CD4 naive, three CD4 memory, two CD8 naive and one CD8 memory.

The study, taken as a whole, reports: With a handful of donors compared, roughly 5% of naive CD4 clonotypes were shared.

Input material: naive CD4+ T cells sorted from blood. Subset indicated: CD45RA+ positively selected. V usage is TRBV7-9 and J usage is TRBJ2-7; 7 bases agree with TRBD1. This receptor was taken from a man aged 18 to 29 in good health. The CDR3 nucleotides read TGTGCCAGCAGCGCAGGAGAGGGACAGATGGGCGAGCAGTACTTC. It specifies CASSAGEGQMGEQYF.